Below, one T cell receptor beta chain is given with its context. The antigen is not known. Described time point: week 5, during vaccination. Every vaccination contained 300 ug of the mutant IDH1 20-mer peptide and was paired with topical imiquimod. Donors harbored newly found WHO grade 3 or 4 IDH1-mutant, ATRX-lost astrocytomas. V gave up 3 bases and J gave up 8 bases; unmatched junction bases: 13. The CDR3 consists of 16 residues. CDR1 MNHEY and CDR2 SMNVEV come from the germline V gene (reference sequence). This sample is drawn from a study of a mutant IDH1 vaccine in newly diagnosed glioma. About the research overall: Every participant had undergone radiotherapy, temozolomide, or both before, and most underwent both.

Sequencing was performed with immunoSEQ multiplex PCR; in TCRdb, only in-frame clones are kept and a portion is missing. The table lists roughly 72,000 clones, about 91% of them singletons. The chain employs TRBV27 and TRBJ1-2, with 9 bases that match TRBD1. The specimen was PBMCs, collected from a glioma patient whose treatment included an IDH1 peptide vaccine. The sequence was obtained from a woman aged 45-59 years with glioma. CDR3 nucleotide sequence: TGTGCCAGCAGTTTTGGAGGTCGGACAGGGGCCTACGGCTACACCTTC. Translation gives CASSFGGRTGAYGYTF.